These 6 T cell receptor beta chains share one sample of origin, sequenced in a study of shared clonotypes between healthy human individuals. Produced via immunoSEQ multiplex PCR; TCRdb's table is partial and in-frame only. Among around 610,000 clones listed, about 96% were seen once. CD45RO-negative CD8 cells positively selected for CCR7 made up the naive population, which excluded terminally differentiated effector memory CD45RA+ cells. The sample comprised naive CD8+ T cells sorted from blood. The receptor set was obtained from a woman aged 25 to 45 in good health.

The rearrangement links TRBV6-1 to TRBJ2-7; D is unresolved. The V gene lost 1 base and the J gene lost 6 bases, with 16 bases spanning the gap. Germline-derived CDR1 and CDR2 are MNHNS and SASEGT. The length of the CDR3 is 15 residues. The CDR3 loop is CASSEGLASQGEQYF. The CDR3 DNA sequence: TGTGCCAGCAGTGAAGGTCTGGCCTCTCAAGGCGAGCAGTACTTC.

CDR3 DNA sequence: TGTGCCAGCAGCCACTTCTCCTGGAACTACAATGAGCAGTTCTTC. It yields the protein CASSHFSWNYNEQFF. The gene calls are TRBV16 and TRBJ2-1; unclear D gene. Trimming shortened V by 3 bases and J by 3 bases, and 12 bases separated the two germline ends. Germline V CDR1 and CDR2: KGHSY, FQNENV. This CDR3 spans 15 amino acids.

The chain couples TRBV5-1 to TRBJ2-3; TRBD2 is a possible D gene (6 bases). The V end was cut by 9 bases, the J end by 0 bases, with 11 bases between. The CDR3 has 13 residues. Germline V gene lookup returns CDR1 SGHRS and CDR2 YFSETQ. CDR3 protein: CATQGLSTDTQYF. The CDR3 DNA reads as TGCGCCACCCAGGGACTTAGCACAGATACGCAGTATTTT.

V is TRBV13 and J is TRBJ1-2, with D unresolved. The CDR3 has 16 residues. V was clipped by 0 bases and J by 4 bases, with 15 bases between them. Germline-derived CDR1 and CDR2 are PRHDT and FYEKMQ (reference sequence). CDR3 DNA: TGTGCCAGCAGCTTAGGGAGGACGTCGTCAACCTATGGCTACACCTTC. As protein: CASSLGRTSSTYGYTF.

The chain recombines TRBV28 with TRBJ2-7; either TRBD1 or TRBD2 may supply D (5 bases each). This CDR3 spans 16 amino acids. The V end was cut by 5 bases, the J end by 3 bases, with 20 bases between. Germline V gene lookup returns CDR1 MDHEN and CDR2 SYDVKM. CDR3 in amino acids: CASSVSGTPAGYEQYF. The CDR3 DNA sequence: TGTGCCAGCAGTGTCTCCGGGACCCCGGCTGGCTACGAGCAGTACTTC.

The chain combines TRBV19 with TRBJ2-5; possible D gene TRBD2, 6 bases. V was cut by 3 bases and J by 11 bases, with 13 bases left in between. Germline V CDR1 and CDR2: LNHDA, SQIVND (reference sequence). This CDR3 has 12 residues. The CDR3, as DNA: TGTGCCAGTAGTATCCCACCGGGAGAGCAGTACTTC. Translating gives CASSIPPGEQYF.